This T cell receptor beta chain came from a study of T cells expressing NK-cell markers. Study-wide context: Beta-chain profiling covered CD3+CD56+NKG2C+, CD3+CD56+NKG2C- and CD3+CD56-NKG2C+ sorted subsets.

General study results and limits: The share of CD8+ T cells held by dominant NKG2C+ clonotypes was about 1.0-7.5% in six donors.

TCRdb re-called the 5' RACE reads and shows each CDR3 protein once, DNA omitted. Its listing shows some 600,000 distinct CDR3 sequences. Germline V gives CDR1 SEHNR, CDR2 FQNEAQ (reference sequence). CDR3 length: 15 residues. As for this clonotype: Its antigen is undetermined.

The chain joins TRBV7-9 to TRBJ2-1; TCRdb proposes TRBD1, but this gene call is untestable without DNA. The clonotype comes from a man between 18 and 29 years old in good health. Material: blood T cells: a sorted CD56 or NKG2C T cell subset, CD4+ or CD8+ T cells, or bulk PBMC T cells (not recorded which). The CDR3 loop is CASRNSDRGYNEQFF.